The TCR beta chain under discussion was sequenced for a study of blood T cells in healthy people across ages. Whole-study results and caveats: In older individuals, TCR beta diversity per million T cells was lower, falling roughly linearly with age.

It was with a sample-barcoded 5' primer and a J-beta primer mix that a second PCR of about 7 to 12 cycles was run. The authors tagged each cDNA molecule using a template-switch adaptor with 12 random nucleotides. Every individual sample yielded 2.5 million or more paired-end reads (each containing CDR3). MiXCR, run by TCRdb on the 5' RACE reads, gives a single entry per CDR3 protein. Of about 780,000 distinct CDR3 sequences listed, 60% to 80% are singletons. About this clonotype: Its antigen is unknown.

Germline loops: CDR1 LNHNV, CDR2 YYDKDF (reference sequence). V was clipped by 4 bases and J by 4 bases, with 11 bases between them. The CDR3 loop spans 13 amino acids. Sequenced sample: blood. This receptor was obtained from a man under 40 in good health. The rearrangement uses TRBV15 and TRBJ2-7, with D unresolved. The CDR3 sequence is CATSTERSYEQYF. In nucleotides, the CDR3 is TGTGCCACCAGCACAGAGAGAAGTTACGAGCAGTACTTC.